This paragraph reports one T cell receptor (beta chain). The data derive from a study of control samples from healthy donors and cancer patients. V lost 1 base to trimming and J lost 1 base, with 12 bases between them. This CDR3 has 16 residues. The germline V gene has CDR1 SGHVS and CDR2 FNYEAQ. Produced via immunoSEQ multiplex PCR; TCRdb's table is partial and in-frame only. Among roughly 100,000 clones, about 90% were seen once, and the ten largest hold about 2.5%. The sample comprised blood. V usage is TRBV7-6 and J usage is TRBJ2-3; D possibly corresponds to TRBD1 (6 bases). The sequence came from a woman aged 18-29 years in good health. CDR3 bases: TGTGCCAGCAGCTTAGTCACAGGGAGAGGCACAGATACGCAGTATTTT. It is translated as CASSLVTGRGTDTQYF.